This TCR beta chain appears in the sequencing data of a study of shared clonotypes between healthy human individuals. On the study more broadly: CD4 naive cells filled three plates per donor, CD4 memory three, CD8 naive two and CD8 memory one.

General study results and limits: Shared across a few donors were around 5% of the naive CD4 clonotypes. Generation probabilities were higher for clonotypes shared across all four sorted-subset donors than for unshared ones. Clonotype sharing among donors, it was expected, would be affected by sequencing depth.

The length of the CDR3 is 14 residues. V dropped 4 bases and J dropped 4 bases, with 14 bases sitting between them. Germline V gene sequence: CDR1 SGHRS, CDR2 YFSETQ. The method was immunoSEQ multiplex PCR; TCRdb's version includes in-frame clones alone and lacks a portion of them. Of approximately 2.3 million clones listed, about 92% are singletons. This clone was seen only once. The antigen is undetermined. The sequencing sample was made of naive CD4+ T cells from PBMCs. The subset was: CD45RA+ positively selected. The chain uses TRBV5-1 and TRBJ2-5, with D possibly called TRBD1 or TRBD2 (5 bases each). This TCR derives from a man aged 18 to 30 in good health. Some clones in this sample may be carry-over from other donors' samples. CDR3: CASSITSGTETQYF. As DNA, the CDR3 is TGCGCCAGCAGCATCACCTCAGGGACAGAGACCCAGTACTTC.